Listed below are T cell receptor beta chains from one sample, sequenced in a study of CD8+CD57+ T cells in acquired aplastic anemia. A single record per CDR3 protein comes from TCRdb applying MiXCR to the reads. The sample lists under 350,000 distinct CDR3 sequences, 56% occurring once. The sequencing sample was made of sorted CD4+, CD8+, or CD8+CD57+ T cells (not recorded which) from PBMCs. The receptor source for this set is a human donor with aplastic anemia. CDR3s include the opening cysteine and the closing phenylalanine or tryptophan. A D gene is named only where the DNA matches it firmly. The size entry is marked missing in some rows and otherwise reads once, few, many or a size class.

.,.,TRBJ2-7,TRBV7-8,TGTGCCAGCAGCTTGGCAGGGGTATCCGAGCAGTACTTC,CASSLAGVSEQYF
many,TRBD2,TRBJ2-2,TRBV5-5,TGTGCCAGCAGCGCCTTAGCGGGAGGGCCTTGGGAGCTGTTTTTT,CASSALAGGPWELFF
many,.,TRBJ2-2,TRBV4-1,TGCGCCAGCAGACCTGTCTCCAGGTACACCGGGGAGCTGTTTTTT,CASRPVSRYTGELFF
many,.,TRBJ1-4,TRBV9,TGTGCCAGCAGCGTAGCTGGGGGGACTACTAATGAAAAACTGTTTTTT,CASSVAGGTTNEKLFF
many,TRBD2,TRBJ2-5,TRBV5-8,TGTGCCAGCAGCCTAAAACTAGCGGGGGAAGAGACCCAGTACTTC,CASSLKLAGEETQYF
many,TRBD1,TRBJ2-7,TRBV20-1,TGCAGTGCTAGAACGACAAAGAGTCCCAGGGGGATCTACGAGCAGTACTTC,CSARTTKSPRGIYEQYF
.,TRBD2,TRBJ2-7,TRBV7-9,TGTGCCAGCAGCTTTCCCGGGACTAGGGGATCCTACGAGCAGTACTTC,CASSFPGTRGSYEQYF
few,.,TRBJ1-1,TRBV24-1,TGTGCCACCAGTGACCGATGGGGTACTGAAGCTTTCTTT,CATSDRWGTEAFF
.,TRBD1,TRBJ2-5,TRBV9,TGTGCCAGCAGCGTAGCAGGGGGTATCGAGACCCAGTACTTC,CASSVAGGIETQYF
few,.,TRBJ2-5,TRBV12-3/TRBV12-4,TGTGCCAGCAGTTTGGCAGGGGCGGAAGAGACCCAGTACTTC,CASSLAGAEETQYF
.,TRBD1,TRBJ2-7,TRBV29-1,TGCAGCGTTGTAGGACAGGGCTACGAGCAGTACTTC,CSVVGQGYEQYF
.,.,TRBJ2-2,TRBV7-2,TGTGCCAGCACCCGTTCCGGGGAGCTGTTTTTT,CASTRSGELFF
.,.,TRBJ2-1,TRBV20-1,TGCAGTGCTAGTCAGGCTAGTCTCCTCTACAATGAGCAGTTCTTC,CSASQASLLYNEQFF
once,TRBD2,TRBJ2-7,TRBV7-1,TGTGCCAGCAGCTCTCCCGACTTTCCGGGACTAGCGGGCGCCTACGAGCAGTACTTC,CASSSPDFPGLAGAYEQYF
many,TRBD2,TRBJ2-7,TRBV12-5,TGTGCTAGTGGTTTGGGGGCTAGCGGGCGAGCCTACGAGCAGTACTTC,CASGLGASGRAYEQYF
many,TRBD2,TRBJ2-1,TRBV19,TGTGCCAGTAGTACCCTCAGCGGGAGCCAATCTTATGAGCAGTTCTTC,CASSTLSGSQSYEQFF
.,TRBD2,TRBJ2-3,TRBV9,TGTGCCAGCAGTTACGTAGGCGGGAGAAGAGATACGCAGTATTTT,CASSYVGGRRDTQYF
.,.,TRBJ1-1,TRBV7-9,TGTGCCAGCAGCTACGGGACGGGGGACACTGAAGCTTTCTTT,CASSYGTGDTEAFF
.,TRBD2,TRBJ2-3,TRBV12-3/TRBV12-4,TGTGCCAGCAGTTCCCGAGCGGGGGGAGATACGCAGTATTTT,CASSSRAGGDTQYF
.,.,TRBJ1-2,TRBV7-2,TGTGCCATCCCGAGACAGGACCACTATGGCTACACCTTC,CAIPRQDHYGYTF
.,TRBD2,TRBJ2-7,TRBV15,TGTGCCACCAGCAGAGGACTAGCGGGAGTATTCGAGCAGTACTTC,CATSRGLAGVFEQYF
.,TRBD2,TRBJ2-3,TRBV7-7,TGTGCTAGCAGCTTAGGGAGGGGACCAGAAGGGCAGACAGATACGCAGTATTTT,CASSLGRGPEGQTDTQYF
many,.,TRBJ1-3,TRBV6-5,TGTGCCAGCAGTTACACACGTAACCCCTCTGGAAACACCATATATTTT,CASSYTRNPSGNTIYF
.,TRBD1,TRBJ2-3,TRBV10-3,TGTGCCATCAGTCCTGACAGGGCTACAGATACGCAGTATTTT,CAISPDRATDTQYF
many,.,TRBJ2-1,TRBV20-1,TGCAGTGCTAGAGATCCCGAAGGACTAAGACAGTTCGAGCAGTTCTTC,CSARDPEGLRQFEQFF
.,TRBD2,TRBJ2-5,TRBV25-1,TGTGCCAGCAGTGATCCGGGACTAGCGGGAGTGGGAGAGACCCAGTACTTC,CASSDPGLAGVGETQYF
few,.,TRBJ1-5,TRBV2,TGTGCCAGCAGCGCACTACAGGCTCAGCCCCAGCATTTT,CASSALQAQPQHF
.,.,TRBJ1-1,TRBV5-1,TGCGCCAGCAGCTACTCAGGGCTACCTGAAGCTTTCTTT,CASSYSGLPEAFF